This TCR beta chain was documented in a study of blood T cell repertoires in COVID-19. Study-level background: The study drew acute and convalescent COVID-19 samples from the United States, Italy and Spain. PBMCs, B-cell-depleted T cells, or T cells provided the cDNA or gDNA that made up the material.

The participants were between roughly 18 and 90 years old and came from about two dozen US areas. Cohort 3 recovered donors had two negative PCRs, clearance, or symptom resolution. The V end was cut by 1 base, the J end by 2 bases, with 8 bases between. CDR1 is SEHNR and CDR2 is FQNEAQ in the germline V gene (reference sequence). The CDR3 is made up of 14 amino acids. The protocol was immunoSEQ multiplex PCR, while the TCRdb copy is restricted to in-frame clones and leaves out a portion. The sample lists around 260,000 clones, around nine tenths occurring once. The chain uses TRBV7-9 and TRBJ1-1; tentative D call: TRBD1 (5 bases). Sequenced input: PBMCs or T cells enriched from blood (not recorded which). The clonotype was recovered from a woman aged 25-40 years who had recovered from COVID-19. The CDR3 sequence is CASSLVDSNTEAFF. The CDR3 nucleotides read TGTGCCAGCAGCTTAGTTGACAGCAACACTGAAGCTTTCTTT.